This TCR beta chain was recovered during a study of neurological immune-mediated disorders. This clonotype was counted at least ten times. As for the cDNA, it was generated by 5'RACE with 10-nucleotide random UMIs. Every sequencing run drew on 15-18 subjects and yielded over 170 million TCR-beta sequences. TCRdb reanalysed the 5' RACE reads using MiXCR and keeps one entry per CDR3 protein. The repertoire holds 65,000 to 90,000 distinct CDR3 sequences, with 4.5% to 6.5% as singletons. CDR3 length equals 17 residues. Trimming cost V 2 bases and J 4 bases; bases outside gene matches: 11. Germline-derived CDR1 and CDR2 are SGHVS and FQNEAQ.

The sample was PBMCs. The origin of this receptor is a woman in her thirties with multiple sclerosis. The rearrangement joins TRBV7-8 to TRBJ2-1; the match to TRBD2 covers 7 bases. The CDR3 nucleotides read TGTGCCAGCAGCTTACGTCCAGAGGGAGGGGTTTACAATGAGCAGTTCTTC. Translating it yields CASSLRPEGGVYNEQFF. Using reference TRBV7-8 and TRBJ2-1 for the parts outside the CDR3, the full variable domain is GAGVSQSPRYKVAKRGQDVALRCDPISGHVSLFWYQQALGQGPEFLTYFQNEAQLDKSGLPSDRFFAERPEGSVSTLKIQRTQQEDSAVYLCASSLRPEGGVYNEQFFGPGTRLTVL.